The 5 T cell receptor beta chains in this list originate from one sample, sequenced in a study of T cells in Graves' hyperthyroidism and ophthalmopathy. Amplification yielded TCR beta CDR3 regions, with RNA transcripts as the source. During a first-round RT-PCR of the TCR CDR3, the HTBI primer set was used. TCRdb called the multiplex PCR reads again in MiXCR, with one record for every CDR3 protein. The data show approximately 360,000 distinct CDR3 sequences, around 25% seen once. The specimen was blood. Receptors were obtained from a man in his fifties with Graves' hyperthyroidism.

The V gene is TRBV3-1, the J gene TRBJ2-5; no clear D. The germline V gene encodes CDR1 LGHDT and CDR2 YNNKEL (reference sequence). CDR3 length equals 12 residues. V was pared by 5 bases and J by 5 bases, with 9 bases between. As DNA, the CDR3 is TGTGCCAGCAGCGCAACGCGGGAGACCCAGTACTTC. Translation gives CASSATRETQYF.

This clonotype appeared once. The chain carries TRBV27 and TRBJ2-7; 9 nucleotides line up with TRBD1. CDR3 size: 14 residues. The V segment lost 5 bases and the J segment 5 bases; nucleotides outside the gene matches: 7. CDR1 is MNHEY, CDR2 SMNVEV, per germline (reference sequence). CDR3 protein: CASSPPGQGHEQYF. As DNA, the CDR3 is TGTGCCAGCAGTCCACCGGGACAGGGACACGAGCAGTACTTC.

V and J are TRBV6-1 and TRBJ2-7; 15 bases fit TRBD2. The germline V gene encodes CDR1 MNHNS and CDR2 SASEGT. The length of the CDR3 is 18 residues. V lost 5 bases, J lost 0 bases, and 8 bases stayed unmatched. The CDR3 here is CASSREGLAGGSSYEQYF. The CDR3 bases are TGTGCCAGCAGTCGCGAGGGACTAGCGGGAGGCAGCTCCTACGAGCAGTACTTC.

The chain joins TRBV29-1 to TRBJ2-7, with 9 bases that match TRBD2. In germline, CDR1 is SQVTM, CDR2 ANQGSEA. V was clipped by 7 bases and J by 4 bases; unmatched bases: 5. The length of the CDR3 is 12 residues. CDR3 in DNA: TGCAGCGCTGGGACTAGCCTTTACGAGCAGTACTTC. Amino acids: CSAGTSLYEQYF.

This clonotype came up many times. The chain carries TRBV11-2 and TRBJ2-7; 10 bases fit TRBD1. The J segment lost 2 bases and the V segment lost 6 bases, leaving 7 bases of the junction unmatched. CDR1 and CDR2 (germline): SGHAT, FQNNGV. The CDR3 totals 15 residues. The CDR3 sequence is CASSDPGTGAYEQYF. CDR3 bases: TGTGCCAGCAGTGATCCCGGGACAGGGGCCTACGAGCAGTACTTC.